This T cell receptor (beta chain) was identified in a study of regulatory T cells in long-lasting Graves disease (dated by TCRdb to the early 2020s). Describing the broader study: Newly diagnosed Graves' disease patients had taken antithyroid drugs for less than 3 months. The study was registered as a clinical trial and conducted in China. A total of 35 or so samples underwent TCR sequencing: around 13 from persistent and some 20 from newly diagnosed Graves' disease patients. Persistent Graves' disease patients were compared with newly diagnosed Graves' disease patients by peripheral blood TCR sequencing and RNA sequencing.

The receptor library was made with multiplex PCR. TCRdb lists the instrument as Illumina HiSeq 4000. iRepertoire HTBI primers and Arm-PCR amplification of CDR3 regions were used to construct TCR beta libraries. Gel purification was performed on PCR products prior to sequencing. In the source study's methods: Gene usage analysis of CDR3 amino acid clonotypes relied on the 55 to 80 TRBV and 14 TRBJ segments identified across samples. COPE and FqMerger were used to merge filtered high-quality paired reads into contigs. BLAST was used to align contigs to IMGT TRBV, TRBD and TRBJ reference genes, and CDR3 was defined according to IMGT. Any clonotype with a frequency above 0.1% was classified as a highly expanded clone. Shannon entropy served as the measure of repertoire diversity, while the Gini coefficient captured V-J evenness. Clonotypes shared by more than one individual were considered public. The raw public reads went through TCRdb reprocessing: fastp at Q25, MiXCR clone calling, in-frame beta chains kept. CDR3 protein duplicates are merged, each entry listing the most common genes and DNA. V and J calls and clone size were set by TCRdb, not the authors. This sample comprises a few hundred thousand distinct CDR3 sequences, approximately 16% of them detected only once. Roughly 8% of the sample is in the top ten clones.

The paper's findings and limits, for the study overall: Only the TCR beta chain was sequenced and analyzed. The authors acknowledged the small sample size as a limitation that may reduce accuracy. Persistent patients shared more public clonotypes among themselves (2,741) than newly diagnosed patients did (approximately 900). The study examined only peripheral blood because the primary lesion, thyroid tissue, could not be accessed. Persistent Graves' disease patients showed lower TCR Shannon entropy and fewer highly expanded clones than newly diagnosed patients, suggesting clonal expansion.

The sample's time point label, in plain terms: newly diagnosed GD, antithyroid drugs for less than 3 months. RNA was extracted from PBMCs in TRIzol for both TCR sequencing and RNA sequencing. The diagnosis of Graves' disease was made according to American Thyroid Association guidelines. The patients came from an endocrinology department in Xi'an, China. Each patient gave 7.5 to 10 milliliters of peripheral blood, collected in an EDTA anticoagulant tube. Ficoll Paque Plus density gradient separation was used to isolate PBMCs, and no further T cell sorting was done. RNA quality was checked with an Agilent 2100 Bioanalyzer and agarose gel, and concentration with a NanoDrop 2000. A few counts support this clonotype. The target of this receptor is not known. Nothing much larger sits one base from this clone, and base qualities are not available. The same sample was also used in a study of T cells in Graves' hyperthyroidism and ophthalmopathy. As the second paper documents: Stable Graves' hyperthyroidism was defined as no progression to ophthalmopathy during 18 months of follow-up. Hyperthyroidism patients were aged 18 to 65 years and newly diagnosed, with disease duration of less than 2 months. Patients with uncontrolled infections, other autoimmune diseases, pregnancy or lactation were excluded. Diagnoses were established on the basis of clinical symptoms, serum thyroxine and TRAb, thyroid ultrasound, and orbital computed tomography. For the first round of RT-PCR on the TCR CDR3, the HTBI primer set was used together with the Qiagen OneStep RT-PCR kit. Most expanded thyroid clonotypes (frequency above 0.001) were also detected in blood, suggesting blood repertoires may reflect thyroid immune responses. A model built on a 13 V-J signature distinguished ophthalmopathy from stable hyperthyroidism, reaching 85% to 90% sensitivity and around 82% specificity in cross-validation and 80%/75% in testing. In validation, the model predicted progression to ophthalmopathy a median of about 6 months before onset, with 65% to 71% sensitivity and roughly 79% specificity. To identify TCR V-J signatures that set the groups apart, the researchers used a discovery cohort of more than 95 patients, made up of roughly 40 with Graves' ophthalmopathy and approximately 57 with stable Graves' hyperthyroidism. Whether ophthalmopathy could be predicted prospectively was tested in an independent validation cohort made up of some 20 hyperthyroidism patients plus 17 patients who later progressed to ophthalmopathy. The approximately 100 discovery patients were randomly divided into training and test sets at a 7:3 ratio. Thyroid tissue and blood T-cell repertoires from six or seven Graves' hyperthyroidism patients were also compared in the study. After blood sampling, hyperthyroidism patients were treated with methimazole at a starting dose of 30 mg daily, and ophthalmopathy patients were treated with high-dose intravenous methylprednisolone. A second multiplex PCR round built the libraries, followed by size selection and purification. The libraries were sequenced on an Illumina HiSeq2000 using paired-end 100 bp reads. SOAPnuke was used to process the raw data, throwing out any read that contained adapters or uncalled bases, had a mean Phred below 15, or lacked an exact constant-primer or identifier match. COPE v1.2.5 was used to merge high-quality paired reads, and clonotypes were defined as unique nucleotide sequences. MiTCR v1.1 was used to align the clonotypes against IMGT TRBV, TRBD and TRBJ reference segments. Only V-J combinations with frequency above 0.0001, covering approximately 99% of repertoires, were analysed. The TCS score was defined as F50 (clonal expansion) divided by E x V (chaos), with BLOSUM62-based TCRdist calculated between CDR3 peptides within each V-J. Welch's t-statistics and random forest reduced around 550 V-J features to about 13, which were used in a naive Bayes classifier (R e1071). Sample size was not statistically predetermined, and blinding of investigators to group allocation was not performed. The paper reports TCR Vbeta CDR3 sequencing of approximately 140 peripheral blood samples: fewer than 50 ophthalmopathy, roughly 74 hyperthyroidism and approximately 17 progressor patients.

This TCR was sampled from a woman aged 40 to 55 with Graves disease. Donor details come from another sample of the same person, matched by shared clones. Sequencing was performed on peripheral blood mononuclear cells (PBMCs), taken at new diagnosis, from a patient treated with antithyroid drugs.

The DNA sequence is TGTGCCAGCAGCCCAGTTTACGTGAGCACAGATACGCAGTATTTT. Translated, this gives CASSPVYVSTDTQYF. The chain uses TRBV6-1 and TRBJ2-3; the D gene identity is not certain. V lost 6 bases and J lost 0 bases; the stretch between them is 13 bases long. CDR1 and CDR2, per the germline V gene, are MNHNS and SASEGT. The CDR3 runs 15 amino acids, cysteine and phenylalanine included. Only the CDR3 DNA is retained, 45 bases long and in frame from the first base.